This T cell receptor (beta chain) was sequenced in a study of T cells in Graves' hyperthyroidism and ophthalmopathy. Regarding the study as a whole: Ophthalmopathy, which appeared later, was predicted by the model a median approximately 6.7 months before onset. Ophthalmopathy cases were set apart from stable hyperthyroidism by a 13 V-J model.

RNA transcripts yielded amplified TCR beta CDR3 regions. Primed by the HTBI set, a first-round RT-PCR was run on the TCR CDR3. One entry per CDR3 protein results from TCRdb running MiXCR on the multiplex PCR reads. Of about 360,000 distinct CDR3 sequences listed, around 13% are singletons. On this clonotype itself: The antigen is unknown. This may arise from a read error, as a much more abundant clone is one base away.

V dropped 0 bases and J dropped 0 bases, with 12 bases sitting between them. CDR1 DFQATT and CDR2 SNEGSKA come from the germline V gene (reference sequence). CDR3 size: 16 residues. Absent ophthalmopathy progression within 18 months defined stable Graves' hyperthyroidism. Clinical symptoms, serum thyroxine, TRAb, thyroid ultrasound and orbital computed tomography established diagnosis. The chain employs TRBV20-1 and TRBJ2-4; D gene ambiguous. This clonotype was sampled from a woman aged 18-35 years with Graves' hyperthyroidism. Sequenced: blood. CDR3 in DNA: TGCAGTGCTAGAGAGCCCCAAGAAGTAGCCAAAAACATTCAGTACTTC. Its protein product is CSAREPQEVAKNIQYF.